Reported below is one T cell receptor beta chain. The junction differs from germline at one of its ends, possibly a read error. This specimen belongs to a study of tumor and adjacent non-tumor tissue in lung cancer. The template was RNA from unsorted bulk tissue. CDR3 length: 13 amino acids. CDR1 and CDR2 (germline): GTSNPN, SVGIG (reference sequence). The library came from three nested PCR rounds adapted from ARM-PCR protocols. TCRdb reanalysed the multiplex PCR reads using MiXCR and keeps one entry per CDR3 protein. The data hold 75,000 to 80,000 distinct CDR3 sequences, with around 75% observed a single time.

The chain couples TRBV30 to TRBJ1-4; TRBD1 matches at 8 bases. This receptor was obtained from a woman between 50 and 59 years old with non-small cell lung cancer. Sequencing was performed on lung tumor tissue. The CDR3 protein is CDCSRDRSEKLFF. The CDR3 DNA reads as TGTGACTGTAGTCGGGACAGGAGTGAAAAATTGTTTTTT.